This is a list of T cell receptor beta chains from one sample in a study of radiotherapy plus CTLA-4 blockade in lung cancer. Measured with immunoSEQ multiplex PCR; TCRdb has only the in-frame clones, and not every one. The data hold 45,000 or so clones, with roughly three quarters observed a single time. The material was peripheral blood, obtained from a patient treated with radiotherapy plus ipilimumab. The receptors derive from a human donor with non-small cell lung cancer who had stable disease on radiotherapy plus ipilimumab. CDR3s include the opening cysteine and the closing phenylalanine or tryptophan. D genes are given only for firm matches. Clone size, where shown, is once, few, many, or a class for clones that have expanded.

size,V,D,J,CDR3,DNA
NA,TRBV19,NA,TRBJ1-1,CASSTNKNLMNTEAFF,TGTGCCAGTAGTACTAACAAGAACCTTATGAACACTGAAGCTTTCTTT
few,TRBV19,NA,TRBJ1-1,CASSRLSMNTEAFF,TGTGCCAGTAGTCGGCTCAGCATGAACACTGAAGCTTTCTTT
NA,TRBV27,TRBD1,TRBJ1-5,CASSRRRDRNQPQHF,TGTGCCAGCAGCCGACGCCGGGACAGAAATCAGCCCCAGCATTTT
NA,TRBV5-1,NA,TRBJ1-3,CASSLMQGGNTIYF,TGCGCCAGCAGCTTGATGCAGGGCGGAAACACCATATATTTT
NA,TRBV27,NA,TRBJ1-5,CASSLQLSNQPQHF,TGTGCCAGCAGTCTGCAACTCAGCAATCAGCCCCAGCATTTT
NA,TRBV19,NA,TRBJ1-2,CASTDNAGTSYGYTF,TGTGCCAGTACTGACAACGCCGGGACATCATATGGCTACACCTTC
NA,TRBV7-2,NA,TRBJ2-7,CASSLGSGVEQYF,TGTGCCAGCAGCTTAGGGTCGGGCGTTGAGCAGTACTTC
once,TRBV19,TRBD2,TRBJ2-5,CASSIDGGLGETQYF,TGTGCCAGTAGTATAGACGGGGGGTTAGGAGAGACCCAGTACTTC
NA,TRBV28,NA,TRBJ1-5,CASRQPGPDNQPQHF,TGTGCCAGCAGACAACCCGGACCCGACAATCAGCCCCAGCATTTT
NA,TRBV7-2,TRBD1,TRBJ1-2,CASSSTATAGTGGRGYTF,TGTGCCAGCAGCTCTACAGCTACGGCCGGGACAGGGGGCCGTGGCTACACCTTC
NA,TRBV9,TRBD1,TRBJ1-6,CASSAPTGRFNSPLHF,TGTGCCAGCAGCGCGCCGACAGGGAGGTTTAATTCACCCCTCCACTTT
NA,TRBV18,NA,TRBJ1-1,CASSPREGQGTEAFF,TGTGCCAGCTCACCACGGGAAGGGCAGGGGACTGAAGCTTTCTTT
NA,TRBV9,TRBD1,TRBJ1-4,CASSPPSGTGGNEKLFF,TGTGCCAGCAGCCCCCCATCCGGGACAGGGGGTAATGAAAAACTGTTTTTT
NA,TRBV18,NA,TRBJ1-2,CASSPWEGNYGYTF,TGTGCCAGCTCACCATGGGAGGGGAACTATGGCTACACCTTC
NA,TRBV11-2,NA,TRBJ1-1,CASSSRDGLNTEAFF,TGTGCCAGCAGCTCCCGGGACGGATTGAACACTGAAGCTTTCTTT
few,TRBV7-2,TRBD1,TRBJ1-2,CASSLHWDPRDRVNYGYTF,TGTGCCAGCAGCTTACATTGGGACCCGCGGGACAGGGTAAATTATGGCTACACCTTC
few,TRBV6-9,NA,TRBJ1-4,CASSESGDVDEKLFF,TGTGCCAGCAGTGAATCAGGGGATGTCGATGAAAAACTGTTTTTT
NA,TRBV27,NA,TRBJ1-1,CASSFINGDTEAFF,TGTGCCAGCAGTTTTATAAACGGGGATACTGAAGCTTTCTTT
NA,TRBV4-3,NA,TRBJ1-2,CASSQGGGNYGYTF,TGCGCCAGCAGCCAAGGAGGGGGAAACTATGGCTACACCTTC
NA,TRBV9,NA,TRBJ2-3,CASSALVSTDTQYF,TGTGCCAGCAGTGCCCTGGTGAGCACAGATACGCAGTATTTT
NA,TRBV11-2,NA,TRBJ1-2,CASSPSRVGYGYTF,TGTGCCAGCAGCCCGAGCCGGGTAGGCTATGGCTACACCTTC
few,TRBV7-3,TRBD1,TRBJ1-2,CASSENRGGSNGYTF,TGTGCCAGCAGCGAAAACAGGGGAGGGTCTAATGGCTACACCTTC
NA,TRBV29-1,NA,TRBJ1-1,CSVQRSRANTEAFF,TGCAGCGTTCAAAGGTCCAGGGCGAACACTGAAGCTTTCTTT
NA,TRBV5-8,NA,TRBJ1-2,CASSLWDGYTF,TGTGCCAGCAGCCTTTGGGATGGCTACACCTTC
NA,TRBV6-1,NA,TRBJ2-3,CASTPPTDTQYF,TGTGCCAGCACCCCCCCCACAGATACGCAGTATTTT
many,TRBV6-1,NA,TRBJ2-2,CASSGIGTRELFF,TGTGCCAGCAGTGGAATCGGGACCAGGGAGCTGTTTTTT
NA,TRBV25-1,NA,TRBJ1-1,CASSRKSNTEAFF,TGTGCCAGCAGTCGTAAGTCGAACACTGAAGCTTTCTTT